Sequencing of this TCR beta chain was carried out in a study of blood T cell dynamics during melanoma immunotherapy (dated by TCRdb to the early 2020s). Turning to the overall study: Patients had metastatic melanoma and received first-line pembrolizumab or nivolumab plus ipilimumab as standard of care in the United Kingdom. To identify early correlates of response, the study profiled peripheral T cell receptor repertoires in patients with metastatic melanoma before and after one cycle of checkpoint inhibitor therapy. A training cohort was formed from consecutive patients, and a further independent group of patients from the same centre was pooled into an external validation set.

For every bulk PBMC sample, a fixed 350 ng of DNA was loaded. TCR beta CDR3 sequences were amplified from genomic DNA with the immunoSEQ TCRb Assay kit following manufacturer instructions. The KAPA Library Quantification Kit for Illumina platforms was used to quantify pooled libraries by qPCR. Pooled libraries were sequenced on an Illumina NextSeq 500, clustered at roughly 0.55-1.2 pM. The paper's data handling went like this. TCR data were analyzed with immunoSEQ ANALYZER and the R LymphoSeq package. A rearrangement efficiency score was calculated as productive divided by the sum of productive and non-productive CDR3 sequences. Clonality was assessed using the Gini coefficient and diversity using the Renyi index at alpha=1, with pairwise comparisons between timepoints within each patient. Clonal relatedness, based on an edit distance of 3, and repertoire similarity, based on the Bhattacharyya coefficient, were both computed in LymphoSeq. To classify response, a linear discriminant analysis based on week-3 changes in clonality and diversity was built with the R MASS and caret packages. Not all clones reach the TCRdb copy of this immuneACCESS table, which keeps in-frame sequences only. Checked studies attribute under half of the gap to unresolved V genes and leave the rest unexplained. That table supplies the V and J calls and clone size; D and trimming were determined from the DNA. The sample table records approximately 15,000 clones; about nine tenths of these occur just once. The ten largest clonotypes hold more than 5% of the sample.

Counted from cysteine to phenylalanine, this CDR3 has 14 amino acids. CDR3 DNA is the only sequence kept; it has 42 bases, read in frame from the first base. From a lookup of the germline V gene, CDR1 and CDR2 are KGHSH and LQKENI. Compared with germline, V lacks 2 bases and J lacks 4 bases; bases without a gene match: 4. Broad study findings and their caveats: A bifurcated reorganization of the PBMC repertoire at W3, with increased clonality or increased diversity, was observed in patients who later achieved disease control, unlike in progressors. The study was unable to establish whether the T cell clones driving the repertoire changes were melanoma-specific or instead reflected general immune activation. The relatively small sample size was acknowledged as potentially limiting generalization of the results.

In the paper's terms, the time point label means: week 3, after first cycle of checkpoint inhibitor. Blood was sampled before treatment (T0) and at week 3 (W3), after the first cycle of checkpoint blockade. Except for a couple of patients with rapid clinical progression, response was assessed 12 weeks after the first infusion by RECIST 1.1; disease control meant complete response, partial response or stable disease. Patients were not eligible if they had prior systemic cancer treatment, concomitant immunosuppressant therapy or synchronous other active malignancies. TCR beta was sequenced in both bulk PBMC and plasma cell-free DNA in order to track circulating cells as well as T cell turnover. PBMC were isolated from blood with Lymphoprep and SepMate tubes, followed by red cell lysis. QIAamp DNA Blood Mini kits were used to extract DNA from PBMC and from sorted T cell subsets. Turning to this clone: Its antigen remains unidentified. No qualities accompany the bases; no much larger clone lies one base away.

The sequence was collected from a human donor with melanoma. The chain joins TRBV18 to TRBJ2-7, and 8 bases in between align with TRBD2. Here the sequenced sample was blood, taken from a patient treated with checkpoint blockade. The DNA sequence is given as TGTGCCAGCTCACCAGGGACTAGGAGATACGAGCAGTACTTC. Translated, it gives CASSPGTRRYEQYF.